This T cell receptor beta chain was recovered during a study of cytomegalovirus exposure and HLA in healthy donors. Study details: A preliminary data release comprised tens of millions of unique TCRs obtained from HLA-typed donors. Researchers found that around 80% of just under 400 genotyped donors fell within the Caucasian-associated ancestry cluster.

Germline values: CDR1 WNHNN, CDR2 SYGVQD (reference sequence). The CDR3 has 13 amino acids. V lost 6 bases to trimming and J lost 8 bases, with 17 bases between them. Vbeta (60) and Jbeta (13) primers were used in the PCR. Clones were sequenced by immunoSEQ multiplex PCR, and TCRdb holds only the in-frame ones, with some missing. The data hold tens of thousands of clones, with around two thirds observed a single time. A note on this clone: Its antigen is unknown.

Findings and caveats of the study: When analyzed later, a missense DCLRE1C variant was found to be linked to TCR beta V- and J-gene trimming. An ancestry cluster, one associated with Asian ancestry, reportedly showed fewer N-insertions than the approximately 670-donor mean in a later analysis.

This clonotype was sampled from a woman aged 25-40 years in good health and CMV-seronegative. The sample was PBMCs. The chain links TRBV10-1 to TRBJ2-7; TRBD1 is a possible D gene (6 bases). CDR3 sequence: CASSPGDGIKQYF. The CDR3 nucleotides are TGCGCCAGCAGCCCAGGGGACGGGATTAAGCAGTACTTC.